Following are 10 T cell receptor beta chains from one sample sequenced in a study of regulatory T cells in long-lasting Graves disease. Noted time point: newly diagnosed GD, antithyroid drugs for less than 3 months. PBMCs provided the RNA from which the TCR library was made. Construction of TCR beta libraries relied on iRepertoire HTBI primers and on Arm-PCR targeting CDR3 regions. TCRdb reprocessed the multiplex PCR reads with MiXCR, giving one entry per CDR3 protein. Here the sample spans around 420,000 distinct CDR3 sequences, about a sixth being singletons. The starting material was peripheral blood mononuclear cells (PBMCs), obtained at new diagnosis, from a patient treated with antithyroid drugs. The receptors derive from a female donor with Graves disease.

This clonotype has ten or more counts. The V call is TRBV6-2 or TRBV6-3, the J call TRBJ2-3; 13 bases fit TRBD2. Germline CDR1 MNHEY, CDR2 SVGEGT. The junction had 3 bases not matched to a gene; V was cut back by 5 bases and J by 4 bases. The CDR3 totals 15 residues. CDR3 coding DNA: TGTGCCAGCAGTGAAGGGACTAGCGGGGCAGATACGCAGTATTTT. The encoded protein is CASSEGTSGADTQYF.

This clonotype was counted only a few times. The chain joins TRBV5-1 to TRBJ1-1; 8 nucleotides match TRBD1. Trimming cost V 2 bases and J 5 bases; bases outside gene matches: 8. This CDR3 region has 15 residues. CDR1 is SGHRS, CDR2 YFSETQ, per germline. In nucleotides, the CDR3 is TGCGCCAGCAGCTTTTCAGGGGGCGGCTCAACTGAAGCTTTCTTT. Translation gives CASSFSGGGSTEAFF.

The table lists this clonotype with many counts. The chain combines TRBV11-3 with TRBJ2-5, with 11 bases aligning to TRBD2. Trimming removed 2 bases from V and 1 base from J; junction bases left unmatched: 6. Germline CDR1 and CDR2: SGHNT and YENEEA. The CDR3 is 17 amino acids. The CDR3 is CASSLFPGLAVQETQYF. The CDR3 DNA sequence: TGTGCCAGCAGCTTATTCCCGGGACTAGCGGTCCAAGAGACCCAGTACTTC.

Regarding this clonotype: Given a much more abundant clone one base away, this may be a read error. The CDR3 carries no conserved terminal phenylalanine or tryptophan, so it likely arises from a read error. The gene calls are TRBV18 and TRBJ1-1, with D unresolved. The CDR3 is 12 amino acids. Trimming shortened V by 3 bases and J by 7 bases, and 9 bases separated the two germline ends. The V gene's germline CDR1 is KGHSH and CDR2 LQKENI. As DNA, the CDR3 is TGTGCCAGCTCACCTACTCCCGGTGAAGCTTTCCTT. Amino acids: CASSPTPGEAFL.

In its sample, this clonotype was seen many times. V and J are TRBV9 and TRBJ2-7; no clear D gene. Deletions cut 0 bases from V and 6 bases from J, with 7 bases between. The CDR3 contains 12 residues. In germline, CDR1 is SGDLS, CDR2 YYNGEE. CDR3 DNA sequence: TGTGCCAGCAGCGTAGACGCAGGCGAGCAGTACTTC. Its protein product is CASSVDAGEQYF.

The table lists this clonotype with many counts. The chain has TRBV7-6 and TRBJ2-2; 9 bases line up with TRBD2. Trimming at V came to 2 bases and at J to 1 base, leaving 8 bases not matched to a gene. The CDR3 runs 18 residues. Germline values: CDR1 SGHVS, CDR2 FNYEAQ. The CDR3 DNA follows: TGTGCCAGCAGCTTACGGCTAGCGGGACCCATGAACACCGGGGAGCTGTTTTTT. As protein: CASSLRLAGPMNTGELFF.

This clonotype occurred many times. The gene calls are TRBV7-9 and TRBJ2-5, with TRBD1 matching 8 bases. The junction had 4 bases not matched to a gene; V was cut back by 1 base and J by 3 bases. This CDR3 is 15 amino acids long. In germline, CDR1 is SEHNR, CDR2 FQNEAQ (reference sequence). The chain's CDR3 is CASSLGDRWEETQYF. In DNA, the CDR3 is TGTGCCAGCAGCTTAGGGGACAGGTGGGAAGAGACCCAGTACTTC.

The table lists this clonotype with a few counts. CDR3 protein: CSGCIGGPDTQYF. DNA for the CDR3: TGCAGCGGTTGCATTGGGGGGCCAGATACGCAGTATTTT. The chain is built from TRBV29-1 and TRBJ2-3, with D perhaps matching TRBD1 or TRBD2 (6 bases each). The V end was cut by 7 bases, the J end by 4 bases, with 15 bases between. CDR3 length: 13 amino acids. Germline lookup yields CDR1 SQVTM and CDR2 ANQGSEA.

This clonotype was detected many times. CDR3 DNA: TGTGCCAGCAGTGTGGTTAGCGGGGTGGCCGGGGAGCTGTTTTTT. Translation gives CASSVVSGVAGELFF. This sequence joins TRBV6-1 and TRBJ2-2, with TRBD2 identical over 8 bases. The V segment lost 4 bases and the J segment 6 bases; nucleotides outside the gene matches: 7. The CDR3 loop spans 15 amino acids. In germline, CDR1 is MNHNS, CDR2 SASEGT.

This clonotype was seen many times. The genes are TRBV14 and TRBJ1-5; D perhaps matches TRBD1 (5 bases). The CDR3 covers 16 residues. From germline, CDR1 is SGHDN and CDR2 FVKESK. The V gene lost 5 bases and the J gene lost 6 bases, with 20 bases spanning the gap. The CDR3 loop reads CASSVPKKRGSQPQHF. CDR3 bases: TGTGCCAGCAGCGTGCCTAAGAAAAGGGGTAGTCAGCCCCAGCATTTT.